This TCR beta chain was found in a study of identical twins. A single record per CDR3 protein comes from TCRdb applying MiXCR to the 5' RACE reads. This table holds about 220,000 distinct CDR3 sequences, 5.5% to 7.5% found once. V was cut by 1 base and J by 3 bases, with 13 bases left in between. The CDR3 spans 15 residues. Germline CDR1 and CDR2: SGHAT and FQNNGV. These records were also assigned to another study, of T cells expressing NK-cell markers. This second report adds: A few donors likewise had their CD3+CD56-NKG2C+ fraction led by these clonotypes.

What was sequenced was CD8+ T cells sorted from blood. The receptor was isolated from a woman younger than 30 in good health. This chain joins TRBV11-2 and TRBJ2-7, with TRBD2 as a possible D gene (6 bases). CDR3 residues: CASSLGFGGNYEQYF. In nucleotides, the CDR3 is TGTGCCAGCAGCTTAGGATTCGGGGGAAACTACGAGCAGTACTTC.